This T cell receptor (beta chain) was sequenced during a study of T cell clones after liver transplantation. Clones were read by immunoSEQ multiplex PCR, and TCRdb kept only the in-frame ones, dropping some. In the table there are tens of thousands of clones, about 90% of which are singletons. The V and J ends lost 5 bases and 0 bases, in that order; junction bases with no gene match: 6. CDR3 length: 16 residues. CDR1 is SGHAT, CDR2 FQNNGV, per germline. This clonotype was obtained from a human patient who received a liver transplant. Some of these T cells may belong to the graft donor. The chain has TRBV11-2 and TRBJ2-7, with 11 positions matching TRBD2. The sequencing used CD8+ T cells from blood, collected 12 months after liver transplant. The CDR3 reads CASSAGLAVHSYEQYF. The DNA for the CDR3 is TGTGCCAGCAGCGCGGGACTAGCGGTTCACTCCTACGAGCAGTACTTC.